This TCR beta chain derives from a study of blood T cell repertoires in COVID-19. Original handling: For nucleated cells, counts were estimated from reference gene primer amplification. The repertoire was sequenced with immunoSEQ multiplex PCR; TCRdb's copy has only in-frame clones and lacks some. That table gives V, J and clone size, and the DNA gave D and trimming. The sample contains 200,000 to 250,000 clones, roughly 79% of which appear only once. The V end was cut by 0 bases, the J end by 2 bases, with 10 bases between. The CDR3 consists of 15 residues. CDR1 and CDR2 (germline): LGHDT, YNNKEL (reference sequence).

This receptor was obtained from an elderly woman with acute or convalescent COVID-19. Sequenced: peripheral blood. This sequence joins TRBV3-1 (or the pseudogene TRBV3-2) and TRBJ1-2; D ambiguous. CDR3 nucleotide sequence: TGTGCCAGCAGCCAAGAACCAGTACCCAACTATGGCTACACCTTC. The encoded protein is CASSQEPVPNYGYTF.